The sequence of this TCR beta chain was determined in a study of T cell repertoires in cytomegalovirus infection. Study-level points and caveats: The ex vivo response was dominated by HLA-C-restricted CMV-specific TCR beta clonotypes.

TCRdb re-derived calls from the reads in MiXCR, one entry per CDR3 protein. The sample consists of 150,000 to 200,000 distinct CDR3 sequences, roughly a fifth of them appearing once. This clonotype was recorded at least ten times. Its antigen is as yet unknown. CDR3 length: 18 residues. Germline V CDR1 and CDR2: SGHAT, FQNNGV. V shed 5 bases, J shed 1 base, and the junction held 11 bases outside the gene matches. The sequence was obtained from a human donor in good health (CMV status not recorded). Some clones in this sample may be carry-over from other donors' samples. Sequencing was carried out using PBMCs. This chain joins TRBV11-2 and TRBJ2-6, with 7 positions matching TRBD1. DNA of the CDR3: TGTGCCAGCAGCGACCTACAGGGGTTGGGATCTGGGGCCAACGTCCTGACTTTC. Translation: CASSDLQGLGSGANVLTF.